These 21 T cell receptor beta chains originate from one sample sequenced in a study of T cells in Graves' hyperthyroidism and ophthalmopathy. The TCR beta CDR3 regions underwent amplification using RNA transcripts as the source. The study used the HTBI primer set for a first-round RT-PCR of the TCR CDR3. One entry per CDR3 protein, called by TCRdb with MiXCR from the multiplex PCR reads. The sample records about 620,000 distinct CDR3 sequences, 15% to 20% being singletons. The sample taken for sequencing was blood. These TCRs come from a woman in her thirties with Graves' hyperthyroidism.

This clonotype appeared many times. The rearrangement joins TRBV2 to TRBJ2-3; no clear D gene. Germline CDR1 reads SNHLY; CDR2 reads FYNNEI. The CDR3 consists of 12 residues. With 6 bases removed from V and 5 bases from J, the gap between germline ends came to 9 bases. For the CDR3, the DNA is TGTGCCAGCAGCCTATTAGAAGATACGCAGTATTTT. Its translation is CASSLLEDTQYF.

This chain joins TRBV9 and TRBJ1-6; 7 bases are shared with TRBD1. The trim removed 3 bases at V and 7 bases at J, leaving 7 bases unmatched. Germline CDR1 and CDR2: SGDLS and YYNGEE. The CDR3 covers 15 residues. The CDR3 DNA follows: TGTGCCAGCAGCGCCCGACAGGGTCAGAATTCACCCCTCCACTTT. Residues: CASSARQGQNSPLHF.

This clonotype was observed a few times. V and J are TRBV19 and TRBJ1-2; D unclear. Germline CDR1 and CDR2: LNHDA and SQIVND (reference sequence). V was shortened by 3 bases and J by 2 bases, with 4 bases between the two germline ends. The CDR3 runs 12 residues. The chain's CDR3 is CASSMWNYGYTF. The CDR3 nucleotides read TGTGCCAGTAGTATGTGGAACTATGGCTACACCTTC.

J is TRBJ2-5 and V is TRBV6-6, with D perhaps assigned TRBD1 or TRBD2 (5 bases each). Deletions cut 2 bases from V and 5 bases from J, with 9 bases between. Germline V gene data show CDR1 as MNHNY and CDR2 as SVGAGI (reference sequence). CDR3 length equals 13 residues. CDR3 DNA sequence: TGTGCCAGCAGTTACCGGGGCGAGGAGACCCAGTACTTC. Its protein is CASSYRGEETQYF.

This clonotype turned up a few times. The CDR3 bases are TGCAGTGCTAGAGATCATACTAGCGGGAGGAACACAGATACGCAGTATTTT. This gives the protein CSARDHTSGRNTDTQYF. J is TRBJ2-3 and V is TRBV20-1; 12 nucleotides match TRBD2. Trimming took 0 bases from V and 2 from J; bases not matched to a gene: 6. Germline V lookup: CDR1 DFQATT, CDR2 SNEGSKA (reference sequence). This CDR3 spans 17 amino acids.

This clonotype has ten or more counts. V and J are TRBV7-9 and TRBJ2-5; no reliable D call. From germline, CDR1 is SEHNR and CDR2 FQNEAQ (reference sequence). The CDR3 totals 16 residues. The germline V and J ends were trimmed by 4 bases and 4 bases, with 19 bases remaining between them. CDR3 nucleotides: TGTGCCAGCAGCTATCCCTCCCAGCAGCCCGGAGAGACCCAGTACTTC. Protein: CASSYPSQQPGETQYF. Based on the CDR3 plus reference TRBV7-9 and TRBJ2-5, the full variable domain is DTGVSQNPRHKITKRGQNVTFRCDPISEHNRLYWYRQTLGQGPEFLTYFQNEAQLEKSRLLSDRFSAERPKGSFSTLEIQRTEQGDSAMYLCASSYPSQQPGETQYFGPGTRLLVL.

At least ten counts were recorded for this clonotype. The chain combines TRBV11-3 with TRBJ2-5; D may be TRBD2 (6 bases). There are 15 residues in the CDR3. The germline V gene has CDR1 SGHNT and CDR2 YENEEA. The V end was cut by 1 base, the J end by 0 bases, with 9 bases between. CDR3 sequence: CASSLGGMYQETQYF. The CDR3 coding sequence is TGTGCCAGCAGCTTAGGCGGGATGTACCAAGAGACCCAGTACTTC.

This clonotype was detected once. The V and J genes are TRBV20-1 and TRBJ2-3; perhaps TRBD2 as D (5 bases). CDR3 size: 12 residues. Between the trimmed V and J ends, which lost 3 bases and 7 bases, there was a span of 11 bases. Germline V CDR1 and CDR2: DFQATT, SNEGSKA (reference sequence). DNA of the CDR3: TGCAGTGCTAGTGAGGGATCAAATACGCAGTATTTT. Amino acid sequence: CSASEGSNTQYF.

This clonotype was counted at least ten times. The chain recombines TRBV7-2 with TRBJ1-4; no definite D call. The CDR3 is 13 amino acids. The V gene lost 5 bases and the J gene lost 10 bases, with 14 bases spanning the gap. The germline V gene has CDR1 SGHTA and CDR2 FQGNSA. CDR3 sequence: CASSLRGSGKLFF. CDR3 nucleotides: TGTGCCAGCAGCCTCCGAGGGAGCGGAAAACTGTTTTTT.

This clonotype was found many times. The genes are TRBV13 and TRBJ1-1; 7 nucleotides agree with TRBD1. The junction had 10 bases not matched to a gene; V was cut back by 5 bases and J by 4 bases. The CDR3 runs 15 residues. Germline V CDR1 and CDR2: PRHDT, FYEKMQ (reference sequence). CDR3 amino acids: CASSHSPRGGTEAFF. For the CDR3, the DNA is TGTGCCAGCAGCCACTCCCCCAGGGGGGGCACTGAAGCTTTCTTT.

This clonotype was recorded at least ten times. The chain is built from TRBV6-2 or TRBV6-3 and TRBJ2-7; TRBD1 matches 9 bases. The germline V gene encodes CDR1 MNHEY and CDR2 SVGEGT. J gave up 3 bases and V 5 bases, and 11 bases lay outside the gene matches. This CDR3 is 16 amino acids long. CDR3 region: CASSTPDRGVVYEQYF. CDR3 nucleotides: TGTGCCAGCAGTACCCCAGACAGGGGGGTCGTCTACGAGCAGTACTTC.

About this clonotype itself: This may be a read error: a much more frequent sequence differs by one nucleotide. The J gene is TRBJ2-7, the V gene TRBV3-1; D is unclear. V was cut by 1 base and J by 4 bases, with 5 bases left in between. The CDR3 spans 12 residues. Germline V gene data show CDR1 as LGHDT and CDR2 as YNNKEL (reference sequence). The CDR3 protein is CASSQVGYEQYF. In DNA, the CDR3 is TGTGCCAGCAGCCAAGTGGGGTACGAGCAGTACTTC.

Here the CDR3 reads CSARNWRNEQFF. The CDR3 DNA reads as TGCAGTGCTAGGAATTGGAGAAATGAGCAGTTCTTC. This sequence joins TRBV20-1 and TRBJ2-1; D is unresolved. Germline CDR1 reads DFQATT; CDR2 reads SNEGSKA (reference sequence). This CDR3 has 12 amino acids. Trimming removed 3 bases at V and 7 bases at J, with 10 bases between.

This clonotype was observed a few times. The chain combines TRBV25-1 with TRBJ2-1; D call uncertain. In germline, CDR1 is MGHDK, CDR2 SYGVNS. The CDR3 loop spans 15 amino acids. Trimming took 3 bases from V and 12 from J, leaving 21 bases between them. CDR3 DNA sequence: TGTGCCAGCAGTGATAGCCTAATCTCGGTCTTCGGGCAGTTCTTC. This translates into CASSDSLISVFGQFF.

In this sample, this clonotype turned up many times. The V call is TRBV7-9, the J call TRBJ1-1, with a tentative D call TRBD1 (6 bases). The germline V gene encodes CDR1 SEHNR and CDR2 FQNEAQ (reference sequence). Trimming left V 4 bases short and J 6 bases short, with 15 bases between. The CDR3 contains 14 residues. The CDR3 bases are TGTGCCAGCAGCTATGGACAGCCACAGGCTGAAGCTTTCTTT. This translates into CASSYGQPQAEAFF.

This clonotype was detected many times. The V gene is TRBV11-2, the J gene TRBJ2-5, with D possibly matching TRBD2 (6 bases). The V end was cut by 3 bases, the J end by 3 bases, with 14 bases between. CDR1 SGHAT and CDR2 FQNNGV come from the germline V gene. The CDR3 is 15 residues long. The CDR3 nucleotides read TGTGCCAGCAGCTTCTGGAAGGGAGGCGAAGAGACCCAGTACTTC. This encodes CASSFWKGGEETQYF.

This clonotype was seen ten or more times. The chain recombines TRBV7-2 with TRBJ2-3; 8 bases match TRBD2. The trim removed 2 bases at V and 7 bases at J, leaving 8 bases unmatched. The germline V gene encodes CDR1 SGHTA and CDR2 FQGNSA. This CDR3 is built from 15 residues. In nucleotides, the CDR3 is TGTGCCAGCAGCTTATACGGGAGGGCCAAAAATACGCAGTATTTT. As protein: CASSLYGRAKNTQYF.

The chain has TRBV28 and TRBJ2-5; TRBD1 aligns across 7 bases. Germline assignment: CDR1 MDHEN and CDR2 SYDVKM. The CDR3 covers 16 residues. V shed 5 bases, J shed 5 bases, and the junction held 14 bases outside the gene matches. The CDR3 sequence is CASSPRSTGSKETQYF. The CDR3 nucleotides are TGTGCCAGCAGTCCCAGATCGACAGGGAGTAAGGAGACCCAGTACTTC.

This clonotype was observed a handful of times. This rearrangement joins TRBV29-1 to TRBJ1-1; possible D gene TRBD1, 5 bases. This CDR3 has 12 residues. From germline, CDR1 is SQVTM and CDR2 ANQGSEA. Trimming cost V 7 bases and J 4 bases, with 13 bases left between them. The CDR3 DNA reads TGCAGCGCAGCTGACAGATCCACTGAAGCTTTCTTT. It yields the protein CSAADRSTEAFF.

This clonotype has more than one count but fewer than ten. V gene TRBV6-9 combines with J gene TRBJ2-7; possibly TRBD1 for D (7 bases). Germline V gene lookup returns CDR1 MNHGY and CDR2 SVAAGI. The CDR3 runs 16 residues. V lost 3 bases to trimming and J lost 1 base, with 16 bases between them. CDR3 amino acids: CASSYAPAGGSYEQYF. The CDR3 DNA follows: TGTGCCAGCAGTTACGCCCCGGCAGGGGGGTCCTACGAGCAGTACTTC.

This rearrangement joins TRBV29-1 to TRBJ2-2, with D possibly TRBD2 on 5 matching bases. In germline, CDR1 is SQVTM, CDR2 ANQGSEA. The CDR3 sequence is 12 residues long. Trimming took 4 bases from V and 5 from J, leaving 8 bases between them. The CDR3 DNA reads TGCAGCGTTGGGGAGAGTACCGGGGAGCTGTTTTTT. Translating gives CSVGESTGELFF.